This TCR beta chain was identified in a study of blood T cell repertoires in COVID-19. Looking at the study overall: Samples came from the United States, Italy and Spain, spanning acute and convalescent COVID-19. T cells, B-cell-depleted T cells, or PBMCs supplied cDNA or gDNA.

With 4 bases clipped from V and 3 bases from J, the junction kept 10 bases outside the gene matches. CDR1 is LNHDA and CDR2 is SQIVND in the germline V gene (reference sequence). CDR3 length: 17 residues. In the authors' workflow: Scientists estimated how many nucleated cells there were by amplifying reference gene primers. Sequencing was performed with immunoSEQ multiplex PCR; in TCRdb, only in-frame clones are kept and a portion is missing. D and trimming were read from the DNA, whereas the V and J calls and clone size are those reported in that table. There are hundreds of thousands of clones in the sample; roughly 90% occur only once, and around 6.5% lies in the top ten.

This receptor was obtained from a man between 60 and 75 years old who had recovered from COVID-19. The sample was peripheral blood. The chain combines TRBV19 with TRBJ2-1, with TRBD2 identical over 9 bases. The CDR3 sequence: CASSTLFSGGLYNEQFF. The CDR3 DNA follows: TGTGCCAGTAGTACGCTATTTAGCGGGGGACTCTACAATGAGCAGTTCTTC.